These 27 T cell receptor beta chains share one sample of origin, sequenced in a study of blood T cell repertoires in COVID-19 (dated by TCRdb to the early 2020s). Preparation of the library involved the immunoSEQ multiplex PCR assay. TCRdb's version of the immuneACCESS table is confined to in-frame rearrangements and falls short of the full clone set. An unresolved V gene accounts for under half of the shortfall where checked; the remainder is of unknown origin. The sample table contains some 150,000 clones; only one count was recorded for about nine tenths of them. Clones ranked in the top ten supply roughly 4.5% of the sample. The sequenced material came from peripheral blood. The receptors come from a woman aged 55 to 70 with active or convalescent COVID-19.

The rearrangement links TRBV7-2 to TRBJ1-1; D gene uncertain. CDR1 is SGHTA, CDR2 FQGNSA, per germline. This CDR3 contains 10 residues. The CDR3 nucleotides are TGTGCTGAGGCGAACACTGAAGCTTTCTTT. Protein product: CAEANTEAFF. The entire variable domain, with the rest obtained from reference TRBV7-2 and TRBJ1-1, is as follows: GAGVSQSPSNKVTEKGKDVELRCDPISGHTALYWYRQSLGQGLEFLIYFQGNSAPDKSGLPSDRFSAERTGGSVSTLTIQRTQQEDSAVYLCAEANTEAFFGQGTRLTVV.

This clone has more than one count but fewer than ten. The rearrangement uses TRBV29-1 and TRBJ2-7, with 7 bases identical to TRBD2. The germline V gene has CDR1 SQVTM and CDR2 ANQGSEA. This CDR3 comprises 14 residues. J was trimmed by 7 bases and V by 0 bases; bases with no gene match: 9. This chain's CDR3 is CSVEDQPGGSEQYF. The CDR3 DNA sequence: TGCAGCGTTGAAGATCAACCCGGCGGGAGTGAGCAGTACTTC.

The V and J genes are TRBV15 and TRBJ2-5, with TRBD2 identical over 7 bases. V lost 1 base, J lost 2 bases, and 10 bases stayed unmatched. CDR3 length: 17 residues. Per the germline V gene, CDR1 is LNHNV and CDR2 is YYDKDF (reference sequence). The CDR3 nucleotides are TGTGCCACCAGCAGAGCGTCGTGGGCGCGGGGGCAAGAGACCCAGTACTTC. Translating it yields CATSRASWARGQETQYF. Based on the CDR3 plus reference TRBV15 and TRBJ2-5, the full variable domain is DAMVIQNPRYQVTQFGKPVTLSCSQTLNHNVMYWYQQKSSQAPKLLFHYYDKDFNNEADTPDNFQSRRPNTSFCFLDIRSPGLGDTAMYLCATSRASWARGQETQYFGPGTRLLVL.

V gene TRBV9 combines with J gene TRBJ2-1; TRBD2 matches at 13 bases. J gave up 7 bases and V 3 bases, and 7 bases lay outside the gene matches. From germline, CDR1 is SGDLS and CDR2 YYNGEE. This CDR3 spans 16 amino acids. This chain's CDR3 is CASSGRLAGGFNEQFF. Written as DNA, the CDR3 is TGTGCCAGCAGCGGACGACTAGCGGGGGGCTTTAATGAGCAGTTCTTC.

The chain couples TRBV30 to TRBJ1-1; TRBD1 aligns across 9 bases. This CDR3 region has 11 residues. Germline values: CDR1 GTSNPN, CDR2 SVGIG (reference sequence). The V segment lost 3 bases and the J segment 10 bases; nucleotides outside the gene matches: 3. Here the CDR3 DNA reads TGTGCCTGGAGGGGGACAGGGCGAGCTTTCTTT. Translating gives CAWRGTGRAFF.

Comments on this clone: The final CDR3 position lacks the conserved phenylalanine or tryptophan, pointing to a likely read error. It is unclear where the CDR3 begins or ends on the DNA, so no DNA is shown, and the CDR3 is as TCRdb lists it. V is TRBV6-2 or TRBV6-3 and J is TRBJ1-5. CDR1 is MNHEY and CDR2 is SVGEGT in the germline V gene. The CDR3 adds up to 11 amino acids, both ends counted. The chain's CDR3 is CASSYLGTFTL.

The rearrangement joins TRBV6-5 to TRBJ1-2; 12 nucleotides agree with TRBD1. V trimming: 8 bases; J trimming: 8 bases; junction bases outside the gene matches: 12. This CDR3 has 15 residues. Germline CDR1 and CDR2: MNHEY and SVGAGI. The chain's CDR3 is CASAPPGQGASGYTF. The CDR3 nucleotides are TGTGCCAGCGCTCCTCCGGGACAGGGGGCAAGCGGCTACACCTTC.

The table lists this clone with a count of one. The rearrangement links TRBV7-9 to TRBJ1-5; D unclear. The V end lost 4 bases, the J end lost 4 bases, and 11 bases lay between the germline ends. CDR1 is SEHNR and CDR2 is FQNEAQ in the germline V gene (reference sequence). CDR3 length: 14 amino acids. The CDR3 is CASSSLNENQPQHF. The CDR3 coding sequence is TGTGCCAGCAGCTCCCTAAACGAGAATCAGCCCCAGCATTTT.

V usage is TRBV19 and J usage is TRBJ1-4, with 11 bases aligning to TRBD1. With 6 bases clipped from V and 0 bases from J, the junction kept 3 bases outside the gene matches. The CDR3 length is 16 residues. Germline V lookup: CDR1 LNHDA, CDR2 SQIVND (reference sequence). The CDR3 nucleotides read TGTGCCAGTAGCGTGGGACAGGGGGCAACTAATGAAAAACTGTTTTTT. Its translation is CASSVGQGATNEKLFF.

V and J are TRBV3-1 (or the pseudogene TRBV3-2) and TRBJ2-7, with a weak D call TRBD2 (5 bases). CDR3 size: 14 residues. From germline, CDR1 is LGHDT and CDR2 YNNKEL (reference sequence). The V end was cut by 0 bases, the J end by 5 bases, with 11 bases between. The CDR3 region is CASSQEGRGNEQYF. The CDR3 coding sequence is TGTGCCAGCAGCCAAGAAGGCAGAGGGAACGAGCAGTACTTC.

CDR3 sequence: CAIGTVGGYTF. CDR3 bases: TGTGCCATCGGGACTGTGGGGGGCTACACCTTC. This chain uses TRBV10-3 with TRBJ1-2; TRBD1 might be the D (5 bases). The germline CDR1 and CDR2 sequences are ENHRY and SYGVKD. Trimming pared 8 bases from V and 8 bases from J, leaving 12 bases between. The CDR3 runs 11 residues.

This clone has only a few counts. CDR3 nucleotide sequence: TGCGCCAGCAGCCAAGAGGGGGCACGCACAGATACGCAGTATTTT. It translates to CASSQEGARTDTQYF. The chain links TRBV4-3 to TRBJ2-3; tentative D call: TRBD1 (6 bases). The CDR3 spans 15 residues. V was pared by 0 bases and J by 1 base, with 8 bases between. The germline V gene encodes CDR1 LGHNA and CDR2 YSLEER.

This chain uses TRBV6-2 or TRBV6-3 with TRBJ2-5, with D possibly TRBD1 on 8 matching bases. CDR1 is MNHEY and CDR2 is SVGEGT in the germline V gene. V lost 6 bases and J 5 bases, leaving 19 bases between the germline ends. The CDR3 contains 15 residues. The CDR3 region has the DNA TGTGCCAGCAGCTCAGACAGGGGAGGGACCGAGACCCAGTACTTC. Protein sequence: CASSSDRGGTETQYF.

The rearrangement joins TRBV6-5 to TRBJ1-1; 7 nucleotides agree with TRBD1. The CDR3 is 14 residues long. V lost 5 bases, J lost 4 bases, and 7 bases stayed unmatched. Germline lookup yields CDR1 MNHEY and CDR2 SVGAGI. The CDR3 loop reads CASSLTGMSTEAFF. DNA for the CDR3: TGTGCCAGCAGTCTGACAGGGATGAGCACTGAAGCTTTCTTT.

The chain is built from TRBV19 and TRBJ2-7; 8 bases line up with TRBD1. The CDR3 contains 14 residues. CDR1 LNHDA and CDR2 SQIVND come from the germline V gene (reference sequence). The junction had 3 bases not matched to a gene; V was cut back by 3 bases and J by 2 bases. The CDR3 nucleotides read TGTGCCAGTAGTATCGGGACAGGCACCTACGAGCAGTACTTC. Protein: CASSIGTGTYEQYF.

The chain combines TRBV7-2 with TRBJ2-3; D not certain. Trimming removed 1 base from V and 6 bases from J, with 8 bases in between. The germline V gene encodes CDR1 SGHTA and CDR2 FQGNSA. The CDR3 contains 13 residues. The CDR3 DNA reads TGTGCCAGCAGCTTAGTAGAGCGCGATACGCAGTATTTT. This codes for CASSLVERDTQYF.

The chain combines TRBV5-1 with TRBJ2-1; weak D call: TRBD1 (5 bases). Germline V gene sequence: CDR1 SGHRS, CDR2 YFSETQ. Trimming pared 4 bases from V and 4 bases from J, leaving 15 bases between. The CDR3 loop spans 15 amino acids. CDR3 nucleotide sequence: TGCGCCAGCAGCACGACAGACAGTGGGTACAATGAGCAGTTCTTC. It yields the protein CASSTTDSGYNEQFF.

V is TRBV9 and J is TRBJ2-2; the D gene is possibly TRBD1 (5 bases). V was trimmed by 4 bases and J by 3 bases, leaving 16 bases between them. Germline lookup yields CDR1 SGDLS and CDR2 YYNGEE. The CDR3 consists of 16 residues. This chain's CDR3 is CASSPLGAVYTGELFF. CDR3 bases: TGTGCCAGCAGCCCCCTTGGGGCAGTTTACACCGGGGAGCTGTTTTTT.

The V and J genes are TRBV14 and TRBJ1-1; D unresolved. The CDR3 loop spans 13 amino acids. Trimming cost V 2 bases and J 4 bases, with 8 bases left between them. The germline V gene has CDR1 SGHDN and CDR2 FVKESK. The CDR3 loop reads CASSQIWATEAFF. The CDR3 bases are TGTGCCAGCAGCCAAATTTGGGCCACTGAAGCTTTCTTT.

The V call is TRBV5-6, the J call TRBJ1-4; 8 bases match TRBD1. Germline CDR1 reads SGHDT; CDR2 reads YYEEEE. V shed 4 bases and J 8 bases; nucleotides not matched to a gene: 7. The CDR3 is 14 residues long. CDR3 amino acids: CASSPTGQGEKLFF. CDR3 DNA sequence: TGTGCCAGCAGCCCCACTGGACAGGGAGAAAAACTGTTTTTT.

This clone occurred a few times. The chain is built from TRBV5-4 and TRBJ1-4; D is undetermined. V lost 2 bases to trimming and J lost 0 bases, with 8 bases between them. There are 15 residues in the CDR3. CDR1 and CDR2 (germline): SGHNT, YYREEE (reference sequence). CDR3 nucleotides: TGTGCCAGCAGCTTAGCGGGTGCAACTAATGAAAAACTGTTTTTT. Its protein product is CASSLAGATNEKLFF.

J is TRBJ1-2 and V is TRBV11-2; a weak D match, TRBD1 (6 bases). The CDR3 has 17 amino acids. Per germline, CDR1 SGHAT and CDR2 FQNNGV. Trimming cost V 0 bases and J 2 bases, with 16 bases left between them. Written as DNA, the CDR3 is TGTGCCAGCAGCTTAGAGGATTTCGGGGGGCAAAACTATGGCTACACCTTC. Amino acids: CASSLEDFGGQNYGYTF.

V usage is TRBV18 and J usage is TRBJ2-7, with TRBD1 as a possible D gene (6 bases). This CDR3 contains 15 residues. Trimming pared 3 bases from V and 0 bases from J, leaving 12 bases between. Germline loops: CDR1 KGHSH, CDR2 LQKENI. This chain's CDR3 is CASSPYRAGSYEQYF. In DNA, the CDR3 is TGTGCCAGCTCACCTTACAGGGCCGGCTCCTACGAGCAGTACTTC. Drawing the rest from reference TRBV18 and TRBJ2-7, the complete variable domain is NAGVMQNPRHLVRRRGQEARLRCSPMKGHSHVYWYRQLPEEGLKFMVYLQKENIIDESGMPKERFSAEFPKEGPSILRIQQVVRGDSAAYFCASSPYRAGSYEQYFGPGTRLTVT.

This chain connects TRBV5-1 to TRBJ2-2; possible D gene TRBD2, 6 bases. The CDR3 has 15 residues. The V gene's germline CDR1 is SGHRS and CDR2 YFSETQ. The V gene lost 3 bases and the J gene lost 3 bases, with 12 bases spanning the gap. The CDR3 region is CASSYRLEYTGELFF. CDR3 nucleotides: TGCGCCAGCAGCTACCGACTAGAATACACCGGGGAGCTGTTTTTT.

The V and J genes are TRBV2 and TRBJ1-5; D is perhaps TRBD1 (6 bases). Germline V gene data show CDR1 as SNHLY and CDR2 as FYNNEI. The CDR3 has 14 amino acids. V shed 2 bases and J shed 5 bases, with 10 bases lying between them. Here the CDR3 reads CASSEQPGDQPQHF. In DNA form, the CDR3 reads TGTGCCAGCAGTGAACAACCAGGGGATCAGCCCCAGCATTTT.

The gene calls are TRBV19 and TRBJ2-7; 9 bases are a match to TRBD1. CDR3 length: 17 amino acids. Germline values: CDR1 LNHDA, CDR2 SQIVND (reference sequence). Trimming took 4 bases from V and 4 from J; bases not matched to a gene: 14. This chain's CDR3 is CASSTLPGQGAQYEQYF. The DNA for the CDR3 is TGTGCCAGTAGTACCCTCCCGGGACAGGGCGCTCAATACGAGCAGTACTTC.

This clone has just one count. The chain links TRBV5-1 to TRBJ2-3, with 8 bases fitting TRBD1. Germline CDR1 and CDR2: SGHRS and YFSETQ. The CDR3 sequence is 17 residues long. Losses at the gene ends were 4 bases for V and 2 bases for J; bases not matched to a gene: 12. The CDR3 here is CASSATQGAGVTDTQYF. CDR3 bases: TGCGCCAGCAGCGCCACTCAGGGGGCCGGCGTCACAGATACGCAGTATTTT.